A single TCR beta chain is shown here with its context. The data originate from a study of blood T cell repertoires in COVID-19. The CDR3 has 17 amino acids. Per germline, CDR1 SGDLS and CDR2 YYNGEE. Deletions cut 2 bases from V and 2 bases from J, with 17 bases between. The protocol was immunoSEQ multiplex PCR, while the TCRdb copy is restricted to in-frame clones and leaves out a portion. Counted here are 250,000 or so clones, about 89% occurring once; the ten biggest clones make up roughly 10%. V is TRBV9 and J is TRBJ2-1, with D possibly matching TRBD2 (6 bases). This receptor was identified in a man aged 40-49 years who had recovered from COVID-19. The sequenced material came from PBMCs or T cells enriched from blood (not recorded which). Here the CDR3 reads CASSVGGAIGTYNEQFF. Written as DNA, the CDR3 is TGTGCCAGCAGCGTGGGGGGAGCGATAGGTACCTACAATGAGCAGTTCTTC.